This T cell receptor (beta chain) was obtained from a study of human T cells and chemical hapten exposure. Across the whole study: TCR yields per sample varied mostly from small pooled library volume differences. Study-level points and caveats: TCRs whose frequency exceeded 1 in 1000 remained the same following DPC sensitization.

The time point denotes: healthy volunteer bleed at 6 weeks. Unfractionated whole blood served as the source for total RNA extraction. The CDR3 consists of 15 residues. CDR1 SGHAT and CDR2 FQNNGV come from the germline V gene. V gave up 1 base and J gave up 0 bases, with 8 bases separating them. In its sample, this clonotype was seen many times. Its antigen is not identified. The study used a library that attached unique molecular identifiers to individual cDNA molecules. In the study's own analysis: TCR counts had a median of about 99,000 per sample and spanned roughly 20,000 to 750,000. TCRdb fed the RACE reads into MiXCR, producing one record per CDR3 protein. TCRdb assigned the V and J calls; the authors' analysis was not used. The data hold some 77,000 distinct CDR3 sequences, with 8.5% to 10% observed a single time.

Sequenced: whole blood. The clonotype originates from a female donor in good health. Some clones in this sample may be carry-over from other donors' samples. This rearrangement joins TRBV11-2 to TRBJ2-3; D unclear. CDR3 DNA sequence: TGTGCCAGCAGCTTAGTTCTAGGAAGCACAGATACGCAGTATTTT. It specifies CASSLVLGSTDTQYF.